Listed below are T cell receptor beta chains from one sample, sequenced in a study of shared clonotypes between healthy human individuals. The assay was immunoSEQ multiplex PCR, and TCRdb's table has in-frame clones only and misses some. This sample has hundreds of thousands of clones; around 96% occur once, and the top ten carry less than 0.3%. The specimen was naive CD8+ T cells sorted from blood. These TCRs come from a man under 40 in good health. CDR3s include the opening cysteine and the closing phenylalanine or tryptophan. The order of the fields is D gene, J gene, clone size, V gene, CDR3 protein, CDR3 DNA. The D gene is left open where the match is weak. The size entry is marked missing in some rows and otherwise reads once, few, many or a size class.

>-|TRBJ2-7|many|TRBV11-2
CASSSEWTELYEQYF
TGTGCCAGCAGCTCCGAATGGACAGAGCTCTACGAGCAGTACTTC
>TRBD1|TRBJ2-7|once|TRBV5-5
CASRRPGQGKYEQYF
TGTGCCAGCAGGCGTCCGGGACAGGGAAAATACGAGCAGTACTTC
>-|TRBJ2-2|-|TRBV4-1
CASSVSVTGELFF
TGCGCCAGCAGCGTAAGTGTGACCGGGGAGCTGTTTTTT
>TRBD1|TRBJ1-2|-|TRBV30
CACFLRQGFASLYGYTF
TGTGCCTGCTTTTTACGACAGGGTTTTGCCTCCTTGTATGGCTACACCTTC
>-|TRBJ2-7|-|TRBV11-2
CASSLEASPSYEQYF
TGTGCCAGCAGCTTAGAGGCCTCCCCTTCCTACGAGCAGTACTTC
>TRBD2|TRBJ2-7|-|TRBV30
CAFRPGGRHEQYF
TGTGCCTTCCGACCGGGAGGTCGCCACGAGCAGTACTTC
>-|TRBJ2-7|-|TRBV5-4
CASSLIGSYEQYF
TGTGCCAGCAGCTTAATAGGGTCCTACGAGCAGTACTTC
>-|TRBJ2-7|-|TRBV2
CASSEARGQYYEQYF
TGTGCCAGCAGTGAAGCGCGAGGACAGTACTACGAGCAGTACTTC
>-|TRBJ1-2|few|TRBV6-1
CASADGVAIRGYTF
TGTGCCAGCGCGGACGGCGTCGCTATCAGGGGCTACACCTTC
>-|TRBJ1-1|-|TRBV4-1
CASSFIQQGTTEAFF
TGCGCCAGCAGCTTCATCCAGCAGGGGACCACTGAAGCTTTCTTT
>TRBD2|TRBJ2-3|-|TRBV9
CASSDPAGPSHTQYF
TGTGCCAGCAGCGACCCAGCGGGGCCCTCCCATACGCAGTATTTT
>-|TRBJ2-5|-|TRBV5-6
CASTSLGWDPQETQYF
TGTGCCAGCACCTCCTTGGGATGGGATCCACAAGAGACCCAGTACTTC
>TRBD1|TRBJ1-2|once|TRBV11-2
CASSTLTGATNYGYTF
TGTGCCAGCAGCACATTGACAGGGGCTACTAACTATGGCTACACCTTC